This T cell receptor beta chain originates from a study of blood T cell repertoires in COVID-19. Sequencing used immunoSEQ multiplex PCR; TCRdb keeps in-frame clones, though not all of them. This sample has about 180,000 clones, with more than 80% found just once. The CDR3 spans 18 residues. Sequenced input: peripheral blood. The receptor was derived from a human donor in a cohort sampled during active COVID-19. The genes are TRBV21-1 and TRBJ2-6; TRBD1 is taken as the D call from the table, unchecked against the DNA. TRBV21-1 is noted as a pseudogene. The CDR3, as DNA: TGTGCCAGCAGCAAAGTGTTACGTTGGAGACAGGGGTCCAACGTCCTGACTTTC. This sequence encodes CASSKVLRWRQGSNVLTF.